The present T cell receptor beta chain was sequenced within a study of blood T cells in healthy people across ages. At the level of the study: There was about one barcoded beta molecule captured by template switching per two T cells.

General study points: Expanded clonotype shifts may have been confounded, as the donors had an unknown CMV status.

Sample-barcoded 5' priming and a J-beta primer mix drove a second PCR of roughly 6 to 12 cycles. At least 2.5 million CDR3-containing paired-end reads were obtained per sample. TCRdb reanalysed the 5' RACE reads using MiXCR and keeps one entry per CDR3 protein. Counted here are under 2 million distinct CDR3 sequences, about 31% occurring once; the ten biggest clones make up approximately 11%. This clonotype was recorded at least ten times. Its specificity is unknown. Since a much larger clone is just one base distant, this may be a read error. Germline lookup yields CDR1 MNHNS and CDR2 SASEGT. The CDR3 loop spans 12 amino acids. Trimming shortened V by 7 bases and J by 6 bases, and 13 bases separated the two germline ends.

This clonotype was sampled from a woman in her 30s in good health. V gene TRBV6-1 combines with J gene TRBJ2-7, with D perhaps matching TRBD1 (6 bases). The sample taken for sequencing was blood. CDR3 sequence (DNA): TGTGCCAGCATCTCGAGCAGGGGCGAGCAGTACTTC. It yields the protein CASISSRGEQYF.